Below, one T cell receptor (beta chain) is given with its context. The antigen is unknown. As judged by recently defined diagnostic criteria, patients with Susac syndrome had definite or probable disease. V lost 2 bases and J 2 bases, leaving 11 bases between the germline ends. CDR1 is SGHTA, CDR2 FQGTGA, per germline. CDR3 length equals 15 residues. The source of the sample is a study of CD8 T cells in Susac syndrome. Random hexamers were used to reverse transcribe an amount of roughly 0.5 to 1 ug RNA. TCR beta CDR3 was amplified by immunoSEQ multiplex PCR. This amplification extended across 54 Vbeta and 13 Jbeta segments. TCRdb used MiXCR to reprocess the immunoSEQ multiplex PCR reads, holding one entry per CDR3 protein. In the table there are fewer than 150,000 distinct CDR3 sequences, 85% to 95% of which are singletons. The study's findings and limits: Peak Susac CD8+ clonal expansion was seen in TEMRA cells and active patients. Total CD8+ repertoires held 15 to 20 Susac-specific public clones, while CD8+ TEMRA repertoires held a few.

This chain joins TRBV7-3 and TRBJ2-3; no firm D call. This TCR came from a human donor with Susac syndrome. Sequencing was done on a sample of CD8+ T cells from PBMCs. Written as DNA, the CDR3 is TGTGCCAGCAGCTTAGACGGACCCTCCACAGATACGCAGTATTTT. Amino acids: CASSLDGPSTDTQYF.